The clone carrying this T cell receptor beta chain was seen a few times. What it recognizes is unknown. The V and J ends lost 0 bases and 5 bases, in that order; junction bases with no gene match: 9. This CDR3 comprises 17 residues. Looked up from germline, CDR1 is LGHDT and CDR2 is YNNKEL (reference sequence). The authors ran a second PCR of roughly 6 to 12 cycles using a sample-barcoded 5' primer and a J-beta primer mix. From the 5' RACE reads, TCRdb called clonotypes with MiXCR, one entry per CDR3 protein. In the table there are around 800,000 distinct CDR3 sequences, 40% to 50% of which are singletons. The data were obtained in a study of blood T cells in healthy people across ages. Study results and caveats: Naive and antigen-experienced cells could not be conclusively compared, given unsorted PBMCs.

Sequencing used blood. The chain links TRBV3-1 to TRBJ2-1; 8 bases fit TRBD1. This sequence originates from a man aged 55 to 70 in good health. CDR3 region: CASSQEGGRGRHNEQFF. The CDR3 nucleotides read TGTGCCAGCAGCCAAGAGGGGGGCAGGGGGCGTCACAATGAGCAGTTCTTC.